One and the same sample provided the 21 T cell receptor beta chains below, sequenced in a study of blood T cell repertoires in COVID-19. TCRdb's copy holds only in-frame clones and misses some; the assay was immunoSEQ multiplex PCR. Here the sample spans 73,000 or so clones, around 83% being singletons. The source material was peripheral blood. Every receptor here comes from an older woman with acute or convalescent COVID-19.

The V call is TRBV5-6, the J call TRBJ1-2, with a tentative D call TRBD1 (6 bases). Looked up from germline, CDR1 is SGHDT and CDR2 is YYEEEE. V was pared by 1 base and J by 8 bases, with 15 bases between. This CDR3 has 14 residues. CDR3 protein: CASSLQGLTSGYTF. The CDR3 DNA sequence: TGTGCCAGCAGCTTGCAGGGGTTGACGTCCGGCTACACCTTC.

This rearrangement joins TRBV5-1 to TRBJ1-1; TRBD1 is a possible D gene (6 bases). Looked up from germline, CDR1 is SGHRS and CDR2 is YFSETQ. The length of the CDR3 is 14 residues. Deletions cut 3 bases from V and 6 bases from J, with 15 bases between. The CDR3 coding sequence is TGCGCCAGCAGCTCTCCCAATCAGGGGTCTGAAGCTTTCTTT. Translating gives CASSSPNQGSEAFF. Filled out from reference TRBV5-1 and TRBJ1-1, the complete variable domain reads KAGVTQTPRYLIKTRGQQVTLSCSPISGHRSVSWYQQTPGQGLQFLFEYFSETQRNKGNFPGRFSGRQFSNSRSEMNVSTLELGDSALYLCASSSPNQGSEAFFGQGTRLTVV.

In its sample, this clone was seen a few times. The chain recombines TRBV15 with TRBJ2-7, with TRBD1 identical over 7 bases. The CDR3 has 15 amino acids. Germline CDR1 reads LNHNV; CDR2 reads YYDKDF (reference sequence). The V gene end was trimmed by 0 bases and the J gene end by 5 bases; junction bases not matched to a gene: 7. CDR3 sequence: CATSRDVGQGDEQYF. The CDR3 DNA reads as TGTGCCACCAGCAGAGATGTCGGGCAGGGGGACGAGCAGTACTTC.

The V gene is TRBV7-3, the J gene TRBJ2-3; tentatively, D is TRBD1 (7 bases). Trimming shortened V by 7 bases and J by 13 bases, and 21 bases separated the two germline ends. Germline values: CDR1 SGHTA, CDR2 FQGTGA. The CDR3 is 13 residues long. The CDR3 loop is CASKGAGPEREYF. The CDR3 DNA reads as TGTGCCAGCAAGGGGGCGGGACCCGAGAGGGAGTATTTT. Variable domain in full (rest from reference TRBV7-3 and TRBJ2-3): GAGVSQTPSNKVTEKGKYVELRCDPISGHTALYWYRQSLGQGPEFLIYFQGTGAADDSGLPNDRFFAVRPEGSVSTLKIQRTERGDSAVYLCASKGAGPEREYFGPGTRLTVL.

The chain combines TRBV7-8 with TRBJ1-2; the D gene is possibly TRBD1 (6 bases). Germline V gene data show CDR1 as SGHVS and CDR2 as FQNEAQ. The CDR3 consists of 13 residues. V was clipped by 4 bases and J by 2 bases, with 8 bases between them. CDR3 coding DNA: TGTGCCAGCAGCTATGACAGGAACTATGGCTACACCTTC. This sequence encodes CASSYDRNYGYTF.

This rearrangement joins TRBV5-6 to TRBJ2-7, with 12 bases aligning to TRBD2. CDR1 SGHDT and CDR2 YYEEEE come from the germline V gene. After removal of 4 bases from V and 7 bases from J, the junction contained 9 bases not matched to a gene. This CDR3 is 15 amino acids long. The CDR3, as DNA: TGTGCCAGCAGCAGCCCTAGCGGGGGGGTAGATGAGCAGTACTTC. Translated, it gives CASSSPSGGVDEQYF.

The genes are TRBV25-1 and TRBJ1-5; 7 nucleotides align to TRBD1. This CDR3 spans 15 amino acids. Germline CDR1 reads MGHDK; CDR2 reads SYGVNS. Trimming cost V 6 bases and J 2 bases; bases outside gene matches: 7. The CDR3 spells CASSQTGTGNQPQHF. In DNA, the CDR3 is TGTGCCAGCAGCCAAACCGGGACAGGCAATCAGCCCCAGCATTTT.

The V and J genes are TRBV6-5 and TRBJ1-2; 8 positions match TRBD1. CDR1 and CDR2 (germline): MNHEY, SVGAGI. This CDR3 is 15 amino acids long. J gave up 7 bases and V 0 bases, and 7 bases lay outside the gene matches. In DNA, the CDR3 is TGTGCCAGCAGTTACTCTTCAGGGGGCGAGGGTGGCTACACCTTC. It encodes CASSYSSGGEGGYTF.

The J gene is TRBJ1-2, the V gene TRBV2, with 8 bases matching TRBD1. V lost 3 bases, J lost 4 bases, and 13 bases stayed unmatched. Germline lookup yields CDR1 SNHLY and CDR2 FYNNEI. The CDR3 is 17 amino acids. The CDR3 sequence: CASSDVDRVGVSYGYTF. Here the CDR3 DNA reads TGTGCCAGCAGTGACGTGGACAGGGTGGGAGTAAGCTATGGCTACACCTTC.

The chain is built from TRBV2 and TRBJ2-1; D is perhaps TRBD1 (6 bases). This CDR3 contains 14 residues. Trimming pared 4 bases from V and 5 bases from J, leaving 12 bases between. The germline V gene has CDR1 SNHLY and CDR2 FYNNEI. The CDR3 region is CASSVWDTNNEQFF. The CDR3 DNA reads as TGTGCCAGCAGTGTTTGGGACACCAACAATGAGCAGTTCTTC.

This clone appeared a few times. The V and J genes are TRBV19 and TRBJ1-5, with 7 positions matching TRBD1. Trimming took 2 bases from V and 6 from J; bases not matched to a gene: 4. The CDR3 consists of 14 residues. Germline-derived CDR1 and CDR2 are LNHDA and SQIVND (reference sequence). CDR3 sequence: CASSIRGLGQPQHF. CDR3 nucleotide sequence: TGTGCCAGTAGTATAAGGGGGCTAGGTCAGCCCCAGCATTTT.

The chain couples TRBV14 to TRBJ2-2; D possibly corresponds to TRBD1 (6 bases). The germline V gene has CDR1 SGHDN and CDR2 FVKESK. V was shortened by 5 bases and J by 4 bases, with 11 bases between the two germline ends. The CDR3 totals 14 residues. CDR3 sequence (DNA): TGTGCCAGCAGCTACAGGGTGGTCACCGGGGAGCTGTTTTTT. Its protein is CASSYRVVTGELFF.

J is TRBJ1-1 and V is TRBV10-3; TRBD1 matches 7 bases. V shed 6 bases and J 5 bases; nucleotides not matched to a gene: 6. Germline assignment: CDR1 ENHRY and CDR2 SYGVKD. The CDR3 totals 13 residues. CDR3 residues: CAIRETGVTEAFF. The DNA of the CDR3 is TGTGCCATCAGGGAAACAGGGGTGACTGAAGCTTTCTTT.

This chain uses TRBV6-6 with TRBJ1-2, with a tentative D call TRBD1 (5 bases). V was pared by 2 bases and J by 4 bases, with 11 bases between. The CDR3 extends over 14 amino acids. Per the germline V gene, CDR1 is MNHNY and CDR2 is SVGAGI (reference sequence). In DNA form, the CDR3 reads TGTGCCAGCAGTTACGCCCAGGACACCTATGGCTACACCTTC. Translation: CASSYAQDTYGYTF.

The chain couples TRBV6-5 to TRBJ1-5, with D tentatively TRBD1 (5 bases). Trimming cost V 4 bases and J 5 bases, with 18 bases left between them. The CDR3 runs 16 residues. Germline V lookup: CDR1 MNHEY, CDR2 SVGAGI. CDR3 region: CASSFQGHQRDQPQHF. CDR3 nucleotides: TGTGCCAGCAGTTTCCAGGGCCATCAGCGGGATCAGCCCCAGCATTTT.

V is TRBV19 and J is TRBJ1-2, with 9 bases that match TRBD1. Germline V lookup: CDR1 LNHDA, CDR2 SQIVND (reference sequence). Trimming took 2 bases from V and 3 from J; bases not matched to a gene: 7. CDR3 length: 16 amino acids. The CDR3 DNA reads as TGTGCCAGTAGTATATACCCGGACAGGGGCGACTATGGCTACACCTTC. This gives the protein CASSIYPDRGDYGYTF. The full variable domain, completed using reference TRBV19 and TRBJ1-2, is DGGITQSPKYLFRKEGQNVTLSCEQNLNHDAMYWYRQDPGQGLRLIYYSQIVNDFQKGDIAEGYSVSREKKESFPLTVTSAQKNPTAFYLCASSIYPDRGDYGYTFGSGTRLTVV.

This clone was observed a handful of times. The chain joins TRBV5-1 to TRBJ1-2, with a possible D match to TRBD1 (6 bases). Trimming removed 0 bases at V and 6 bases at J, with 18 bases between. Germline CDR1 and CDR2: SGHRS and YFSETQ. The CDR3 extends over 16 amino acids. For the CDR3, the DNA is TGCGCCAGCAGCTTGGCCTTAGGACAGAGGATAGATGGCTACACCTTC. It translates to CASSLALGQRIDGYTF.

In DNA, the CDR3 is TGCGCCAGCAGCTTCACAGGCCTGAACACCGGGGAGCTGTTTTTT. It translates to CASSFTGLNTGELFF. The chain couples TRBV5-1 to TRBJ2-2; a weak D match, TRBD1 (5 bases). V was pared by 2 bases and J by 1 base, with 9 bases between. CDR1 and CDR2 (germline): SGHRS, YFSETQ. The CDR3 has 15 amino acids.

The J gene is TRBJ1-5, the V gene TRBV6-6; 9 nucleotides align to TRBD1. There are 16 residues in the CDR3. V lost 6 bases and J lost 7; bases outside the gene matches: 13. Looked up from germline, CDR1 is MNHNY and CDR2 is SVGAGI (reference sequence). The CDR3 loop is CASSRRTGDGLQPQHF. The CDR3 region has the DNA TGTGCCAGCAGCCGTCGGACAGGGGACGGCCTACAGCCCCAGCATTTT.

V gene TRBV4-1 combines with J gene TRBJ2-1; 9 bases map to TRBD1. This CDR3 is built from 17 residues. Germline trimming cut 1 base from V and 4 bases from J; bases unmatched to any gene: 8. The germline CDR1 and CDR2 sequences are MGHRA and YSYEKL. The CDR3 spells CASSQARTGARYNEQFF. CDR3 nucleotide sequence: TGCGCCAGCAGCCAAGCCCGGACAGGGGCCCGGTACAATGAGCAGTTCTTC.

The chain is built from TRBV27 and TRBJ1-6; 7 positions agree with TRBD1. In germline, CDR1 is MNHEY, CDR2 SMNVEV (reference sequence). The CDR3 consists of 14 residues. V lost 5 bases and J lost 8; bases outside the gene matches: 6. CDR3 loop: CASSRTGLDSPLHF. CDR3 coding DNA: TGTGCCAGCAGTAGGACAGGACTGGATTCACCCCTCCACTTT.